This entry lists 8 T cell receptor beta chains sequenced from one sample in a study of cytomegalovirus exposure and HLA in healthy donors. PCR primers comprised 60 Vbeta and 13 Jbeta primers. TCRdb's copy holds only in-frame clones and misses some; the assay was immunoSEQ multiplex PCR. The sample lists around 160,000 clones; 75% to 80% were seen once. The sequenced material came from PBMCs. These receptors were taken from a man between 45 and 60 years old in good health and CMV-seropositive.

This clone appeared a few times. The chain combines TRBV2 with TRBJ1-4, with 10 bases identical to TRBD1. CDR1 and CDR2 from the germline V gene are SNHLY and FYNNEI. The CDR3 totals 17 residues. The J segment lost 4 bases and the V segment lost 8 bases, leaving 13 bases of the junction unmatched. CDR3 DNA sequence: TGTGCCAGCGTTCCGGGACAGGGGCTCCGGAGTAATGAAAAACTGTTTTTT. Protein product: CASVPGQGLRSNEKLFF. Full variable domain (missing parts from reference TRBV2 and TRBJ1-4): EPEVTQTPSHQVTQMGQEVILRCVPISNHLYFYWYRQILGQKVEFLVSFYNNEISEKSEIFDDQFSVERPDGSNFTLKIRSTKLEDSAMYFCASVPGQGLRSNEKLFFGSGTQLSVL.

The chain couples TRBV5-4 to TRBJ2-1; 9 bases line up with TRBD1. Germline V gene data show CDR1 as SGHNT and CDR2 as YYREEE (reference sequence). CDR3 length: 17 amino acids. V trimming: 3 bases; J trimming: 1 base; junction bases outside the gene matches: 8. The CDR3 here is CASSSETGGLSYNEQFF. The CDR3, as DNA: TGTGCCAGCAGCTCGGAGACAGGGGGGTTGTCCTACAATGAGCAGTTCTTC.

There are a few counts of this clone. The chain combines TRBV6-5 with TRBJ1-1, with TRBD1 identical over 8 bases. J gave up 1 base and V 7 bases, and 5 bases lay outside the gene matches. This CDR3 is 14 amino acids long. Germline CDR1 MNHEY, CDR2 SVGAGI. CDR3 in DNA: TGTGCCAGCAACCGACAGGGGTCGAACACTGAAGCTTTCTTT. This gives the protein CASNRQGSNTEAFF.

This chain connects TRBV27 to TRBJ1-2; TRBD1 matches at 7 bases. CDR3 length: 17 residues. CDR1 MNHEY and CDR2 SMNVEV come from the germline V gene (reference sequence). The V segment lost 6 bases and the J segment 5 bases; nucleotides outside the gene matches: 18. CDR3 in amino acids: CASSRAKGAPEGYGYTF. For the CDR3, the DNA is TGTGCCAGCAGCCGAGCTAAGGGGGCTCCAGAAGGTTATGGCTACACCTTC.

This rearrangement joins TRBV4-3 to TRBJ1-3, with a weak D call TRBD1 (5 bases). Germline lookup yields CDR1 LGHNA and CDR2 YSLEER. The CDR3 contains 15 residues. The V and J ends lost 0 bases and 4 bases respectively, with 10 bases between them. The CDR3 reads CASSQDPQGGNTIYF. The DNA of the CDR3 is TGCGCCAGCAGCCAAGATCCGCAGGGCGGAAACACCATATATTTT.

This chain joins TRBV7-9 and TRBJ1-4; TRBD1 might be the D (5 bases). The CDR3 sequence is 15 residues long. The V end was cut by 1 base, the J end by 6 bases, with 12 bases between. Germline CDR1 and CDR2: SEHNR and FQNEAQ (reference sequence). CDR3 bases: TGTGCCAGCAGCTTAGTGTCAGGGCAGGATGAAAAACTGTTTTTT. This translates into CASSLVSGQDEKLFF.

In this sample, this clone turned up once. In the same sample, other DNA sequences code for this CDR3. The chain employs TRBV7-9 and TRBJ1-1; maybe TRBD1 (6 bases). CDR3 size: 14 residues. Deletions cut 3 bases from V and 5 bases from J, with 13 bases between. CDR1 and CDR2 from the germline V gene are SEHNR and FQNEAQ (reference sequence). The CDR3 bases are TGTGCCAGCAGCTTCGGGGGGGCGAGGACTGAAGCTTTCTTT. This translates into CASSFGGARTEAFF.

In DNA, the CDR3 is TGTGCCAGCAGCTTTGGCGGGGGGGAGACCCAGTACTTC. Protein product: CASSFGGGETQYF. The chain joins TRBV11-2 to TRBJ2-5, with TRBD2 matching over 8 bases. Trimming at V came to 3 bases and at J to 5 bases, leaving 2 bases not matched to a gene. CDR1 is SGHAT, CDR2 FQNNGV, per germline. The CDR3 runs 13 residues.